Listed below are T cell receptor beta chains from one sample, sequenced in a study of tumor-infiltrating lymphocytes in primary liver carcinoma. One entry per CDR3 protein results from TCRdb running MiXCR on the multiplex PCR reads. The sample holds 55,000 to 65,000 distinct CDR3 sequences, 71% seen once. The sequenced sample consisted of liver tumor tissue from sampling region 2. These receptors all come from a man between 35 and 55 years old with primary liver carcinoma and hepatitis B virus infection. Both conserved end residues are part of each CDR3. The D gene is left open where the match is weak. Clone size is shown for a subset of rows, as once, few, many or a class of expanded clone.

NA,TRBV7-8,NA,TRBJ2-1,CASSLASGSSFAEQFF,TGTGCCAGCAGCTTAGCCTCGGGTAGTTCATTCGCTGAGCAGTTCTTC
NA,TRBV6-1,NA,TRBJ1-3,CASNGQVHSGNTIYF,TGTGCCAGCAATGGACAAGTGCACTCTGGAAACACCATATATTTT
TRBD1,TRBV28,many,TRBJ1-1,CATRQGGRTEAFF,TGTGCCACCAGGCAAGGGGGCCGAACTGAAGCTTTCTTT
TRBD1,TRBV11-2,NA,TRBJ2-3,CASSLGLSTGVATDTQYF,TGTGCCAGCAGCTTAGGTCTTTCCACAGGGGTCGCCACAGATACGCAGTATTTT
NA,TRBV11-2,once,TRBJ2-1,CASSLHRLVSEQFF,TGTGCTAGCAGCTTACACCGGCTAGTTAGTGAACAGTTCTTC
NA,TRBV11-2,NA,TRBJ2-5,CTSSQIPGGGNETQYF,TGTACCAGCAGCCAAATTCCTGGCGGAGGGAACGAGACCCAGTACTTC
TRBD2,TRBV10-3,NA,TRBJ2-7,CIITKRSGLAGGFSYEHYF,TGTATCATCACCAAACGATCGGGACTAGCGGGAGGGTTCTCCTACGAGCACTACTTC
NA,TRBV4-1,many,TRBJ2-3,CASSLRDELGTQYF,TGCGCCAGCAGCCTCCGGGACGAGCTAGGTACGCAGTATTTT
NA,TRBV5-6,once,TRBJ1-2,CASSFRKNYGYTF,TGTGCCAGCAGCTTTCGCAAGAACTATGGCTACACCTTC
NA,TRBV4-2,NA,TRBJ2-3,CASSQEPSLNTDTQYF,TGTGCCAGTAGCCAAGAACCTAGCTTAAACACAGATACGCAGTATTTT
NA,TRBV12-3/TRBV12-4,once,TRBJ2-2,CASSLVSGELFF,TGTGCCAGCAGTTTGGTCTCCGGGGAGCTGTTTTTT
TRBD2,TRBV12-3/TRBV12-4,many,TRBJ2-7,CASSFTGTSGRLGEQYF,TGTGCCAGCAGTTTTACAGGGACTAGCGGACGTCTGGGGGAGCAGTACTTC
NA,TRBV7-3,few,TRBJ2-2,CASSLIGGATGELFF,TGTGCCAGTAGCTTAATCGGAGGGGCCACCGGGGAGCTGTTTTTT
NA,TRBV6-2/TRBV6-3,once,TRBJ2-5,CASTQARGDQETQYF,TGTGCAAGCACCCAAGCACGGGGCGACCAAGAGACCCAGTACTTC
TRBD2,TRBV6-5,once,TRBJ2-1,CASSPTSGGYNEPFF,TGTGCCAGCAGCCCGACTAGCGGAGGTTACAATGAGCCGTTCTTC
NA,TRBV29-1,once,TRBJ2-2,CSVPYSDRMGVNTGELFF,TGCAGCGTTCCCTATTCCGACAGGATGGGAGTGAACACCGGGGAGCTGTTTTTT
NA,TRBV29-1,NA,TRBJ2-7,CSVTISSYEQYF,TGCAGCGTCACGATTAGCTCCTATGAGCAGTACTTC
NA,TRBV29-1,NA,TRBJ1-2,CSVRVNYACHTF,TGCAGCGTTAGAGTCAACTACGCTTGCCACACCTTC
NA,TRBV4-3,NA,TRBJ2-7,CTSSQHLSRSYEQYF,TGCACCAGCAGCCAACATTTGTCCCGCTCATACGAGCAGTACTTC
NA,TRBV6-1,NA,TRBJ1-1,CVRSKTPGNTEAFF,TGTGTCAGGAGTAAGACACCGGGGAACACTGAAGCTTTCTTT
NA,TRBV5-1,NA,TRBJ2-2,CASSEAGTGSTGELFF,TGCGCCAGCAGCGAGGCCGGGACGGGGAGCACCGGGGAGCTGTTTTTT
NA,TRBV12-3/TRBV12-4,once,TRBJ1-1,CASSEQGVRACF,TGTGCCAGCAGTGAACAGGGTGTGCGGGCTTGCTTT
NA,TRBV11-1,NA,TRBJ1-6,CASSRTLFSLLHF,TGTGCCAGCAGCCGGACACTGTTTTCACTCCTCCACTTT
NA,TRBV11-3,NA,TRBJ2-3,CASSLDSGKDPDTQYF,TGTGCCAGCAGCTTAGATAGCGGTAAAGACCCAGATACGCAGTACTTT
NA,TRBV29-1,NA,TRBJ1-1,CNARRDINTVAFF,TGCAACGCACGCCGGGACATCAACACTGTAGCTTTCTTT
TRBD2,TRBV7-9,once,TRBJ2-7,CANSSETSGYYEQYF,TGTGCCAACAGCTCGGAGACTAGCGGCTACTACGAGCAGTATTTC
NA,TRBV11-3,few,TRBJ1-5,CASSDSYSNQPQHF,TGTGCCAGCAGTGACAGCTATAGCAATCAGCCCCAGCATTTT
NA,TRBV11-3,medium-sized,TRBJ2-1,CASSLNANEQFF,TGTGCCAGCAGCTTAAATGCCAATGAGCAGTTCTTC
TRBD2,TRBV19,NA,TRBJ2-1,CASTSAASGRNEQFF,TGTGCCAGCACCTCGGCGGCTAGCGGGAGGAATGAGCAGTTCTTC
NA,TRBV5-6,NA,TRBJ2-5,CANSLGGLETQCF,TGTGCCAACAGCTTAGGGGGGCTAGAGACCCAGTGCTTC
NA,TRBV11-2,NA,TRBJ2-1,CASSPRPLVGDSDEQFF,TGTGCCAGCAGCCCACGACCACTAGTGGGAGATAGCGATGAGCAGTTCTTC
NA,TRBV29-1,many,TRBJ2-1,CSAPDGGRVGEQFF,TGCAGCGCCCCGGATGGCGGCCGGGTAGGAGAGCAGTTCTTC
NA,TRBV6-2/TRBV6-3,NA,TRBJ2-1,CVSSYIFHAANEQFF,TGTGTCAGCAGTTACATATTTCACGCTGCAAATGAGCAGTTCTTC
NA,TRBV11-2,NA,TRBJ2-3,CPSSSISTDAQYF,TGTCCCAGCAGCTCAATTAGCACAGATGCGCAGTATTTT
TRBD2,TRBV4-1,NA,TRBJ2-3,CTSSKTIALAGVTDTQYF,TGCACCAGCAGTAAGACCATTGCCCTAGCGGGAGTCACCGATACGCAGTATTTT
NA,TRBV12-3/TRBV12-4,once,TRBJ1-6,CASSLSPGQGGSPLHF,TGTGCCAGCAGTTTATCTCCGGGACAAGGAGGTTCACCCCTCCACTTT
NA,TRBV6-5,many,TRBJ2-5,CASSYSMSLGGPEETQYF,TGTGCCAGCAGTTACTCGATGTCCCTAGGGGGGCCTGAAGAGACCCAGTACTTC
NA,TRBV11-2,once,TRBJ2-5,CASTLTRGGGKETQYF,TGTGCCAGCACCCTAACTCGTGGTGGGGGGAAAGAGACCCAGTACTTC
TRBD1,TRBV6-5,NA,TRBJ2-1,CASSYLTGGNGQFF,TGTGCCAGCAGCTACCTCACAGGGGGCAATGGGCAGTTCTTC
NA,TRBV29-1,NA,TRBJ1-3,CSVEGRGARSGYTIYF,TGCAGCGTTGAAGGCAGGGGCGCCCGCTCTGGATACACCATATATTTT
NA,TRBV6-1,NA,TRBJ2-7,CASSGNVNGSFLYGQYF,TGTGCCAGCAGTGGAAATGTCAATGGGTCCTTCCTTTACGGGCAGTACTTC
TRBD1,TRBV27,few,TRBJ1-1,CASSDLPGQMKGAFF,TGTGCCAGCAGCGACCTCCCGGGACAGATGAAGGGAGCTTTCTTT
NA,TRBV29-1,NA,TRBJ2-3,CSVDGQINQPQYF,TGCAGCGTTGACGGACAGATCAATCAGCCCCAGTATTTT
TRBD2,TRBV6-2/TRBV6-3,NA,TRBJ2-1,CASSLHLGTSLGDQSF,TGTGCCAGCAGTTTACACCTTGGGACTAGCCTAGGTGATCAGTCCTTC
TRBD1,TRBV11-2,NA,TRBJ1-1,CANSPSRGLVNTEACF,TGTGCAAACAGCCCATCCAGGGGGTTGGTGAACACTGAAGCTTGCTTT
TRBD2,TRBV7-2,NA,TRBJ2-1,CANRRPGLAVYNEQFF,TGTGCCAACAGACGTCCGGGACTAGCGGTCTACAATGAGCAGTTCTTC
TRBD1,TRBV5-1,many,TRBJ2-1,CASSLGTGSYNEQFF,TGCGCCAGCAGCTTGGGGACAGGGTCCTACAATGAGCAGTTCTTC
TRBD1,TRBV5-6,NA,TRBJ1-2,CASSSGTEIAWGYGCTF,TGTGCCAGCAGCTCCGGGACAGAGATAGCTTGGGGCTATGGCTGCACCTTC
NA,TRBV7-8,NA,TRBJ2-1,CASSLGRTGEQFF,TGTGCCAGCAGCCTAGGGCGGACCGGGGAGCAGTTCTTC
NA,TRBV14,NA,TRBJ1-5,CVSSQDHWGNTQHF,TGTGTCAGCAGCCAAGATCATTGGGGAAATACGCAGCATTTT
TRBD2,TRBV6-2/TRBV6-3,many,TRBJ2-5,CASSWTSGSGETQYF,TGTGCCAGCAGTTGGACTAGCGGGAGTGGAGAGACCCAGTACTTC
TRBD2,TRBV6-6,once,TRBJ2-2,CASSPLVRLAGPMNTGELFF,TGTGCCAGCAGTCCGCTCGTGAGACTAGCGGGACCAATGAACACCGGGGAGCTGTTTTTT
TRBD1,TRBV6-1,NA,TRBJ1-5,CASSVTGAFNQPRHF,TGTGCCAGCAGTGTCACAGGGGCCTTTAATCAGCCCCGGCATTTT